The clone carrying this T cell receptor beta chain has a count of ten or more. This entry belongs to a study of blood T cells in healthy people across ages. Healthy individuals of Caucasian origin from Russia, aged about 6 to 100, served as donors. PCR was performed a second time for about 7 to 12 cycles using a sample-barcoded 5' primer and a J-beta primer mix. A single record per CDR3 protein comes from TCRdb applying MiXCR to the 5' RACE reads. The sample includes over 1,300,000 distinct CDR3 sequences, roughly 59% of them seen just once. This TCR was recovered from a man aged 18-30 years in good health. The source material was blood.

CDR3 nucleotide sequence: TGTGCCAGCAATCGGGGGGGCGGAGAGACCCAGTACTTC. Translation: CASNRGGGETQYF. This chain links TRBV6-2 or TRBV6-3 with TRBJ2-5; 8 nucleotides agree with TRBD2. This CDR3 has 13 residues. Germline assignment: CDR1 MNHEY and CDR2 SVGEGT. The trim removed 7 bases at V and 4 bases at J, leaving 5 bases unmatched.